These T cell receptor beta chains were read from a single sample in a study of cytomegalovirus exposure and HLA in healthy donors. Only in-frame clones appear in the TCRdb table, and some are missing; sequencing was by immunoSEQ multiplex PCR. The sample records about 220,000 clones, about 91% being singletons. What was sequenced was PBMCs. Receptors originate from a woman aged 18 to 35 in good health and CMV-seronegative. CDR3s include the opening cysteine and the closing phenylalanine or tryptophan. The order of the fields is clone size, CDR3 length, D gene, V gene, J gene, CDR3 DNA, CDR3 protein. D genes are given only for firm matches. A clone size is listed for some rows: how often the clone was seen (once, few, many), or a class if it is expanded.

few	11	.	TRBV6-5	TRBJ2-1	TGTGCCAGCAGTTTATACAATGAGCAGTTCTTC	CASSLYNEQFF
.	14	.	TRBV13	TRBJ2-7	TGTGCCAGCAGCCTCGGACAGGAGGGCTACGAGCAGTACTTC	CASSLGQEGYEQYF
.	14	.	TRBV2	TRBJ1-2	TGTGCCAGCAGTAGCACGGGAAGATTATATGGCTACACCTTC	CASSSTGRLYGYTF
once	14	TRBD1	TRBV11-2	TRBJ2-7	TGTGCCAGCAGCTACCGGGACAGGGGCTACGAGCAGTACTTC	CASSYRDRGYEQYF
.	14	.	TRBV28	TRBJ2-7	TGTGCCAGCAGCCACCCGGTATTCTCCTACGAGCAGTACTTC	CASSHPVFSYEQYF
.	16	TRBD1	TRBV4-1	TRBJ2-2	TGCGCCAGCGGAGCCATCGGACAGGGGTCTGCCGGGGAGCTGTTTTTT	CASGAIGQGSAGELFF
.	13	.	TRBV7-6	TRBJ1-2	TGTGCCAGCAGCTCCGGGACTGTAGGAGGCTACACCTTC	CASSSGTVGGYTF
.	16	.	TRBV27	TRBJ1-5	TGTGCCAGCAGTTTAAGGACACCACCCAGCAATCAGCCCCAGCATTTT	CASSLRTPPSNQPQHF
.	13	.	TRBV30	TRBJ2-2	TGTGCCTGGGGAAGGGGAAACACCGGGGAGCTGTTTTTT	CAWGRGNTGELFF
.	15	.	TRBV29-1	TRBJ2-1	TGCAGCGTTGAAGATAGGCGCGGGCGTTACAATGAGCAGTTCTTC	CSVEDRRGRYNEQFF
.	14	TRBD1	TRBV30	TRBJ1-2	TGTGCCTGGGGCCGGGACAGACCTAACTATGGCTACACCTTC	CAWGRDRPNYGYTF
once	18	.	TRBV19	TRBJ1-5	TGTGCCAGTAGTATAAGTGGACGGGGGTTTTATAGCAATCAGCCCCAGCATTTT	CASSISGRGFYSNQPQHF
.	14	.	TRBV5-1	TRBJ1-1	TGCGCCAGCAGCTTGCAGCGACTGAACACTGAAGCTTTCTTT	CASSLQRLNTEAFF
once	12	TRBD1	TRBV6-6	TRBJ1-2	TGTGCCAGCAAACAGGGGGCTCATGGCTACACCTTC	CASKQGAHGYTF
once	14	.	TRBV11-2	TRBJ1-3	TGTGCCAGCAGCTTTACAGGTTCCTCTAACACCATATATTTT	CASSFTGSSNTIYF
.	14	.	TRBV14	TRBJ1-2	TGTGCCAGCAGCCGGACGACAGGCTGGTATGGCTACACCTTC	CASSRTTGWYGYTF
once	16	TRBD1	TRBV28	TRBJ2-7	TGTGCCAGCAGTTTACGGCCGGGCAGGGGGAAATACGAGCAGTACTTC	CASSLRPGRGKYEQYF
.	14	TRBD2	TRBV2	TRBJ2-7	TGTGCCAGCAGTGACGGGAGGGGCTCCTACGAGCAGTACTTC	CASSDGRGSYEQYF